Below are 21 T cell receptor beta chains sequenced from a single sample in a study of identifying expanded T cells in peripheral blood. Assay: immunoSEQ multiplex PCR; the TCRdb copy retains only in-frame clones and omits some. Among more than 95,000 clones listed, more than 75% were seen once. The specimen sequenced was blood. These receptors came from a person between 18 and 70 years old in good health.

V and J are TRBV27 and TRBJ2-2; D gene uncertain. Germline-derived CDR1 and CDR2 are MNHEY and SMNVEV (reference sequence). Trimming took off 2 bases at V and 6 bases at J, with 7 bases between the two ends. This CDR3 is 13 amino acids long. DNA of the CDR3: TGTGCCAGCAGTTTAACGGGTGCCGGGGAGCTGTTTTTT. This encodes CASSLTGAGELFF.

The rearrangement uses TRBV19 and TRBJ2-5, with D possibly being TRBD1 (5 bases). Germline V gene lookup returns CDR1 LNHDA and CDR2 SQIVND (reference sequence). The CDR3 totals 14 residues. V was cut by 5 bases and J by 0 bases, with 10 bases left in between. DNA of the CDR3: TGTGCCAGTAGTGTAACAGGTTACCAAGAGACCCAGTACTTC. Translated, it gives CASSVTGYQETQYF.

This clone was found a few times. The chain employs TRBV11-2 and TRBJ1-4; D is possibly TRBD1 (6 bases). The germline V and J ends were trimmed by 6 bases and 4 bases, with 12 bases remaining between them. This CDR3 has 14 amino acids. Germline V CDR1 and CDR2: SGHAT, FQNNGV. The DNA of the CDR3 is TGTGCCAGCAGTCCAGGACAGCTTAATGAAAAACTGTTTTTT. This gives the protein CASSPGQLNEKLFF.

The chain joins TRBV5-8 to TRBJ1-2; D uncertain. The germline CDR1 and CDR2 sequences are SGHTS and YDEGEE. The CDR3 consists of 14 residues. Deletions cut 7 bases from V and 3 bases from J, with 16 bases between. The CDR3 DNA reads as TGTGCCAGCGGCACAACTTCTCCATACTATGGCTACACCTTC. Translation gives CASGTTSPYYGYTF.

The J gene is TRBJ1-2, the V gene TRBV19; perhaps TRBD1 as D (5 bases). The CDR3 length is 12 residues. Germline V gives CDR1 LNHDA, CDR2 SQIVND (reference sequence). V shed 5 bases and J shed 3 bases, with 7 bases lying between them. CDR3 DNA: TGTGCCAGTAGTCAGACAGACTATGGCTACACCTTC. Amino acid sequence: CASSQTDYGYTF. Full variable domain (remainder filled in from reference TRBV19 and TRBJ1-2): DGGITQSPKYLFRKEGQNVTLSCEQNLNHDAMYWYRQDPGQGLRLIYYSQIVNDFQKGDIAEGYSVSREKKESFPLTVTSAQKNPTAFYLCASSQTDYGYTFGSGTRLTVV.

The chain uses TRBV4-1 and TRBJ1-1; 8 bases map to TRBD1. Germline CDR1 is MGHRA and CDR2 is YSYEKL. Trimming removed 6 bases from V and 3 bases from J; junction bases left unmatched: 15. This CDR3 contains 17 residues. CDR3 coding DNA: TGCGCCAGCAGGGGCGACGGGAGGACAGGGAAGGACACTGAAGCTTTCTTT. This codes for CASRGDGRTGKDTEAFF.

This chain links TRBV4-1 with TRBJ1-1; D might be TRBD1 (6 bases). Germline V gene sequence: CDR1 MGHRA, CDR2 YSYEKL. This CDR3 comprises 15 residues. The ends were cut back, 2 bases at V and 1 base at J, with 11 bases in the middle. The CDR3 coding sequence is TGCGCCAGCAGCCAACCGATGACAGGGAACACTGAAGCTTTCTTT. Residues: CASSQPMTGNTEAFF.

This chain uses TRBV5-1 with TRBJ2-1; D remains unclear. CDR1 and CDR2 from the germline V gene are SGHRS and YFSETQ. The CDR3 runs to 15 residues. V was pared by 3 bases and J by 0 bases, with 10 bases between. Here the CDR3 reads CASSSLASSYNEQFF. CDR3 nucleotide sequence: TGCGCCAGCAGCTCCTTGGCAAGCTCCTACAATGAGCAGTTCTTC.

V gene TRBV7-9 combines with J gene TRBJ2-7; the D is unclear. Germline V gives CDR1 SEHNR, CDR2 FQNEAQ (reference sequence). V gave up 2 bases and J gave up 0 bases, with 14 bases separating them. This CDR3 has 16 amino acids. CDR3 in amino acids: CASSLYRQTRSYEQYF. The CDR3 DNA reads as TGTGCCAGCAGCTTATATCGTCAAACTCGCTCCTACGAGCAGTACTTC.

V is TRBV14 and J is TRBJ1-4, with D possibly TRBD1 on 6 matching bases. Trimming removed 4 bases at V and 7 bases at J, with 7 bases between. The germline V gene has CDR1 SGHDN and CDR2 FVKESK. The CDR3 loop spans 12 amino acids. CDR3 protein: CASSPQGEKLFF. CDR3 in DNA: TGTGCCAGCAGCCCACAGGGTGAAAAACTGTTTTTT.

This clone has a single count. This sequence joins TRBV5-1 and TRBJ1-1; 7 bases fit TRBD1. V trimming: 1 base; J trimming: 0 bases; junction bases outside the gene matches: 9. The CDR3 sequence is 17 residues long. Germline assignment: CDR1 SGHRS and CDR2 YFSETQ. The CDR3 region has the DNA TGCGCCAGCAGCTTGTGGGGAACACAGGGGATGAACACTGAAGCTTTCTTT. Translated: CASSLWGTQGMNTEAFF.

This clone has only one observation. J is TRBJ1-5 and V is TRBV6-1; a weak D match, TRBD1 (5 bases). CDR1 is MNHNS and CDR2 is SASEGT in the germline V gene. This CDR3 has 12 amino acids. Trimming pared 6 bases from V and 3 bases from J, leaving 6 bases between. CDR3 nucleotides: TGTGCCAGCAGGGACACCAATCAGCCCCAGCATTTT. Translated: CASRDTNQPQHF.

V is TRBV10-3 and J is TRBJ1-2; TRBD1 agrees at 10 bases. The CDR3 has 14 residues. Trimming took 6 bases from V and 9 from J; bases not matched to a gene: 10. Looked up from germline, CDR1 is ENHRY and CDR2 is SYGVKD. CDR3 loop: CAISPTGTGASYTF. The DNA for the CDR3 is TGTGCCATCAGCCCCACCGGGACAGGGGCAAGCTACACCTTC.

This chain uses TRBV7-8 with TRBJ1-2; TRBD1 matches 8 bases. CDR1 SGHVS and CDR2 FQNEAQ come from the germline V gene. J gave up 3 bases and V 4 bases, and 7 bases lay outside the gene matches. CDR3 length: 15 residues. The chain's CDR3 is CASSSTGGEDYGYTF. CDR3 in DNA: TGTGCCAGCAGCTCAACAGGGGGGGAGGACTATGGCTACACCTTC.

The chain joins TRBV4-3 to TRBJ2-4, with D possibly being TRBD2 (6 bases). Germline CDR1 and CDR2: LGHNA and YSLEER. V lost 4 bases to trimming and J lost 8 bases, with 12 bases between them. The CDR3 length is 13 residues. The CDR3 protein is CASSPLSGDIQYF. The CDR3 bases are TGCGCCAGCAGCCCCCTGTCGGGGGACATTCAGTACTTC.

The chain has TRBV6-6 and TRBJ1-3, with a possible D match to TRBD1 (5 bases). Germline V gene data show CDR1 as MNHNY and CDR2 as SVGAGI (reference sequence). This CDR3 has 16 amino acids. Trimming took off 6 bases at V and 0 bases at J, with 15 bases between the two ends. This CDR3 is CASRHPRQHSGNTIYF. The CDR3 region has the DNA TGTGCCAGCAGACACCCGAGACAGCACTCTGGAAACACCATATATTTT.

The rearrangement uses TRBV27 and TRBJ1-4, with D unclear. The CDR3 is 16 residues long. Trimming took off 2 bases at V and 7 bases at J, with 17 bases between the two ends. CDR1 and CDR2 (germline): MNHEY, SMNVEV (reference sequence). CDR3 coding DNA: TGTGCCAGCAGTTTAAACGGGCGGCCTTCAGGTGAAAAACTGTTTTTT. Encoded protein: CASSLNGRPSGEKLFF.

This chain connects TRBV7-6 to TRBJ2-7; the match to TRBD2 covers 10 bases. The CDR3 extends over 14 amino acids. Germline V gene data show CDR1 as SGHVS and CDR2 as FNYEAQ. J gave up 2 bases and V 5 bases, and 3 bases lay outside the gene matches. The CDR3 nucleotides read TGTGCCAGCAGCCCCGGACTAGCGGCCTACGAGCAGTACTTC. It encodes CASSPGLAAYEQYF.

This sequence joins TRBV18 and TRBJ1-2, with D maybe TRBD1 (6 bases). Germline CDR1 KGHSH, CDR2 LQKENI. This CDR3 has 16 amino acids. Trimming left V 1 base short and J 8 bases short, with 20 bases between. CDR3 sequence reads: CASSPQNEGGFGGYTF. As DNA, the CDR3 is TGTGCCAGCTCACCACAAAATGAGGGGGGATTTGGAGGCTACACCTTC. Full variable domain (remainder filled in from reference TRBV18 and TRBJ1-2): NAGVMQNPRHLVRRRGQEARLRCSPMKGHSHVYWYRQLPEEGLKFMVYLQKENIIDESGMPKERFSAEFPKEGPSILRIQQVVRGDSAAYFCASSPQNEGGFGGYTFGSGTRLTVV.

The chain joins TRBV9 to TRBJ2-6; TRBD1 matches at 9 bases. Germline lookup yields CDR1 SGDLS and CDR2 YYNGEE. CDR3 size: 13 residues. The V segment lost 3 bases and the J segment 10 bases; nucleotides outside the gene matches: 2. The CDR3, as DNA: TGTGCCAGCAGCGGACAGGGGGGGAACGTCCTGACTTTC. Translated: CASSGQGGNVLTF.

The chain joins TRBV29-1 to TRBJ1-2; 7 nucleotides match TRBD1. The germline V gene has CDR1 SQVTM and CDR2 ANQGSEA. The CDR3 is 14 residues long. The junction had 9 bases not matched to a gene; V was cut back by 4 bases and J by 4 bases. The CDR3 DNA follows: TGCAGCGTTGCCTCAGGGGGGTATAGCTATGGCTACACCTTC. The encoded protein is CSVASGGYSYGYTF. The whole variable domain, remainder taken from reference TRBV29-1 and TRBJ1-2, is SAVISQKPSRDICQRGTSLTIQCQVDSQVTMMFWYRQQPGQSLTLIATANQGSEATYESGFVIDKFPISRPNLTFSTLTVSNMSPEDSSIYLCSVASGGYSYGYTFGSGTRLTVV.